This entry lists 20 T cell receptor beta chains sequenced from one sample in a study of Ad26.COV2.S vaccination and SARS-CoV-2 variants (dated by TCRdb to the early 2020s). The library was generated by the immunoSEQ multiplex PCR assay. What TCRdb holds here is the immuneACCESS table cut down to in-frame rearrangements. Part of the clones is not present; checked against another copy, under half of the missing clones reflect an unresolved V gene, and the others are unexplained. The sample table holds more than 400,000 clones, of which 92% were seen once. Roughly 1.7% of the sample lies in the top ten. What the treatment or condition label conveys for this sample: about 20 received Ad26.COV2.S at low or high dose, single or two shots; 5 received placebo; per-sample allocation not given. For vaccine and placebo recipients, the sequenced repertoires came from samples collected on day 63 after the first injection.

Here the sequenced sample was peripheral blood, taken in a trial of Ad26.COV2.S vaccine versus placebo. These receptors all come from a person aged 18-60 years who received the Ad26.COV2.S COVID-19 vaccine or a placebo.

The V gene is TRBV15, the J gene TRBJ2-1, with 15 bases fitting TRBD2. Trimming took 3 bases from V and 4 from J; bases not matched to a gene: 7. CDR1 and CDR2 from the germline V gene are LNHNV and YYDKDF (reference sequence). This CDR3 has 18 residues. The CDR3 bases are TGTGCCACCAGCAGTCATTTGGGACTAGCGGGGGGTTACAATGAGCAGTTCTTC. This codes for CATSSHLGLAGGYNEQFF.

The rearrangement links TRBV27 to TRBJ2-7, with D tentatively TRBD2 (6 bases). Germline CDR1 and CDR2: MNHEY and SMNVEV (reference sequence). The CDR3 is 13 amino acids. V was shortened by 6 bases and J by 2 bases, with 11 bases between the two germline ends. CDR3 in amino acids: CASSPRLAYEQYF. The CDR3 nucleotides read TGTGCCAGCAGCCCACGACTAGCCTACGAGCAGTACTTC.

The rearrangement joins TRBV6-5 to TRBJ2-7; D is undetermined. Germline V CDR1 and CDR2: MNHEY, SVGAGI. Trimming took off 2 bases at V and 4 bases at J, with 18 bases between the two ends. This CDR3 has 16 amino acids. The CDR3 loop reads CASSYAGERISYEQYF. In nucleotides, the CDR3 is TGTGCCAGCAGTTACGCAGGAGAAAGAATAAGTTACGAGCAGTACTTC.

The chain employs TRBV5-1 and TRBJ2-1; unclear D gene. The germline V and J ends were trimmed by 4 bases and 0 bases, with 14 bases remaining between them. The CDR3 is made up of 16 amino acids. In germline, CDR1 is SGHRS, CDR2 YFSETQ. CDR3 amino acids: CASSLEYASSYNEQFF. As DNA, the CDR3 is TGCGCCAGCAGCCTGGAGTATGCGAGCTCCTACAATGAGCAGTTCTTC.

CDR3 in DNA: TGTGCCAGCAGTTCCCCGGGGGGGGAGAGAAACACCATATATTTT. Encoded protein: CASSSPGGERNTIYF. The chain carries TRBV28 and TRBJ1-3, with D tentatively TRBD1 (5 bases). The CDR3 has 15 amino acids. Germline-derived CDR1 and CDR2 are MDHEN and SYDVKM. The V end lost 4 bases, the J end lost 5 bases, and 15 bases lay between the germline ends. The whole variable domain, remainder taken from reference TRBV28 and TRBJ1-3, is DVKVTQSSRYLVKRTGEKVFLECVQDMDHENMFWYRQDPGLGLRLIYFSYDVKMKEKGDIPEGYSVSREKKERFSLILESASTNQTSMYLCASSSPGGERNTIYFGEGSWLTVV.

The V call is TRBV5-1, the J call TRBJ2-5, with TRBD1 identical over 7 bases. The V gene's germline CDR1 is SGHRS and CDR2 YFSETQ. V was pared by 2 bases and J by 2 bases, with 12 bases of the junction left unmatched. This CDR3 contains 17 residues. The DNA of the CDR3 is TGCGCCAGCAGCTTATTAGGTATGGGACAGCTACAAGAGACCCAGTACTTC. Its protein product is CASSLLGMGQLQETQYF.

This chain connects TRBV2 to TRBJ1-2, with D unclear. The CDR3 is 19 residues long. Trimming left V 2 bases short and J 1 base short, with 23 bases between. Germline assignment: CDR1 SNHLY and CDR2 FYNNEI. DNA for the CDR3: TGTGCCAGCAGTGAACTATTAGGAGGTCTAGGGTTGGATAACTATGGCTACACCTTC. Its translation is CASSELLGGLGLDNYGYTF.

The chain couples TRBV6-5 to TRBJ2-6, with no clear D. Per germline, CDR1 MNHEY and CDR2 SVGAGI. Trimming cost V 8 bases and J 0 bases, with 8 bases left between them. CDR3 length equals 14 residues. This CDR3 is CASSQISGANVLTF. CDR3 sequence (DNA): TGTGCCAGCTCCCAGATCTCTGGGGCCAACGTCCTGACTTTC.

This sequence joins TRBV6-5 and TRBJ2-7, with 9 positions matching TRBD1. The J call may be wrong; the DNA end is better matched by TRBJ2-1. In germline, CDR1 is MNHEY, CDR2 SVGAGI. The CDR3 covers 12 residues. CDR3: CASRDRGYEQFF. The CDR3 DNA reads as TGTGCCAGCAGGGACAGGGGTTATGAGCAGTTCTTC.

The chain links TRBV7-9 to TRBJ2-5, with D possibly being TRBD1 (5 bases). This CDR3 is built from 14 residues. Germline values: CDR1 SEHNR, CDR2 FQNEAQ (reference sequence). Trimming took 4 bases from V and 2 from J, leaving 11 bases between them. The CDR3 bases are TGTGCCAGCAGCTCCGCCCGACAGCAAGAGACCCAGTACTTC. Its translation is CASSSARQQETQYF.

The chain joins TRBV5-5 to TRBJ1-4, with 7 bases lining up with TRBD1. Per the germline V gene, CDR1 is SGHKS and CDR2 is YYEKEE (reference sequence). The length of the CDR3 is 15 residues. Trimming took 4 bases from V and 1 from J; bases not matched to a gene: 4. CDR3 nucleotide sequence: TGTGCCAGCAGCACCCACAGGGGAACTAATGAAAAACTGTTTTTT. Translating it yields CASSTHRGTNEKLFF.

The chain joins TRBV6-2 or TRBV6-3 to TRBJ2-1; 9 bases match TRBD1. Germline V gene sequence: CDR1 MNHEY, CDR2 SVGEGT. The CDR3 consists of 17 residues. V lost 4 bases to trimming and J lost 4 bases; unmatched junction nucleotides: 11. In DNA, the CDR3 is TGTGCCAGCAGTTCCGCCCTGACAGGGGGGATTTACAATGAGCAGTTCTTC. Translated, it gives CASSSALTGGIYNEQFF.

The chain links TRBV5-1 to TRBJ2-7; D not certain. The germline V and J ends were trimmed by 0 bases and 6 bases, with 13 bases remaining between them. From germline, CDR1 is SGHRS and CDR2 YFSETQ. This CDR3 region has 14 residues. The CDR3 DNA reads TGCGCCAGCAGCTTGGGGGTCGGGCTGAGCGAGCAGTACTTC. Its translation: CASSLGVGLSEQYF.

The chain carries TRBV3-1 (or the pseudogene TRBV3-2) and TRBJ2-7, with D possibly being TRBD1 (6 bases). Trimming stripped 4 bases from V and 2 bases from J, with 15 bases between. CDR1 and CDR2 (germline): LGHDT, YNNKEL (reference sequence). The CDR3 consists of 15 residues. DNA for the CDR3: TGTGCCAGCAGCCCCCGGGACACTCATCCCTACGAGCAGTACTTC. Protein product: CASSPRDTHPYEQYF.

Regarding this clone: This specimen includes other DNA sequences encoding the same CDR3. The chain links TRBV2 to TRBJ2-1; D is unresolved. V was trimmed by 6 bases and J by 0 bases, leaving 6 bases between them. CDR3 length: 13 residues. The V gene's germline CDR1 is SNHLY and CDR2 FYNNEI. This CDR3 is CASRARSYNEQFF. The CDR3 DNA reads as TGTGCCAGCAGGGCCCGCTCCTACAATGAGCAGTTCTTC.

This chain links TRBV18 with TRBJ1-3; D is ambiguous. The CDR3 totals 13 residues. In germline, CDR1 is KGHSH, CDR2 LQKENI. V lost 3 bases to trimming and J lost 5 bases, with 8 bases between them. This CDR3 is CASSPELRNTIYF. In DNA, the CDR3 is TGTGCCAGCTCACCGGAACTAAGAAACACCATATATTTT.

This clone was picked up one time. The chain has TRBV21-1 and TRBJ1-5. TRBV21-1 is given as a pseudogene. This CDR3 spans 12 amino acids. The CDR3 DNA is TGTGCCAGCAGCAAAGTAGATCAGCCCCAGCATTTT. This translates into CASSKVDQPQHF.

CDR3: CASSVGHNSNQPQHF. The CDR3 coding sequence is TGTGCCAGCAGCGTAGGACACAATAGCAATCAGCCCCAGCATTTT. The J gene is TRBJ1-5, the V gene TRBV9; D is ambiguous. Per germline, CDR1 SGDLS and CDR2 YYNGEE. Trimming removed 0 bases at V and 0 bases at J, with 7 bases between. The CDR3 runs to 15 residues.

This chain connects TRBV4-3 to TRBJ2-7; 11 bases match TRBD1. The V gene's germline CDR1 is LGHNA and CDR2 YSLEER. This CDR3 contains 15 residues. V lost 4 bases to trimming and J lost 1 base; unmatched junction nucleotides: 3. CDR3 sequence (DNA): TGCGCCAGCAGCCCGGGACAGGGGGAATCCTACGAGCAGTACTTC. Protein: CASSPGQGESYEQYF.

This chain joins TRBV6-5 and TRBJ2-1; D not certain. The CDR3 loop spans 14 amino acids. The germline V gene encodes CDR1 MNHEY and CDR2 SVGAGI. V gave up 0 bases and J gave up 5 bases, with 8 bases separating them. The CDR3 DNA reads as TGTGCCAGCAGTTACTCAGTCGGTAACAATGAGCAGTTCTTC. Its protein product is CASSYSVGNNEQFF.